These 5 T cell receptor beta chains originate from one sample sequenced in a study of blood T cells in healthy people across ages. Combining a sample-barcoded 5' primer with a J-beta primer mix, a second PCR ran for roughly 7 to 12 cycles. TCRdb itself ran the 5' RACE reads through MiXCR, one entry per CDR3 protein. This table holds 890,000 or so distinct CDR3 sequences, 62% found once. What was sequenced was blood. The source is a man aged 25-40 years in good health.

In DNA form, the CDR3 reads TGCAGCGTTGACTTCGATGAAAAACTGTTTTTT. It encodes CSVDFDEKLFF. The rearrangement joins TRBV29-1 to TRBJ1-4; no reliable D call. V lost 3 bases and J 6 bases, leaving 5 bases between the germline ends. This CDR3 has 11 residues. Germline CDR1 SQVTM, CDR2 ANQGSEA. The entire variable domain, with the rest obtained from reference TRBV29-1 and TRBJ1-4, is as follows: SAVISQKPSRDICQRGTSLTIQCQVDSQVTMMFWYRQQPGQSLTLIATANQGSEATYESGFVIDKFPISRPNLTFSTLTVSNMSPEDSSIYLCSVDFDEKLFFGSGTQLSVL.

This clonotype was picked up a small number of times. The chain combines TRBV7-8 with TRBJ1-6; maybe TRBD1 (6 bases). With 5 bases removed from V and 7 bases from J, the gap between germline ends came to 15 bases. Germline assignment: CDR1 SGHVS and CDR2 FQNEAQ. The CDR3 has 15 residues. The CDR3 coding sequence is TGTGCCAGCAGCACCACACAGGGAGCGAATTCACCCCTCCACTTT. It codes for CASSTTQGANSPLHF. The complete variable domain, with remaining parts taken from reference TRBV7-8 and TRBJ1-6, reads GAGVSQSPRYKVAKRGQDVALRCDPISGHVSLFWYQQALGQGPEFLTYFQNEAQLDKSGLPSDRFFAERPEGSVSTLKIQRTQQEDSAVYLCASSTTQGANSPLHFGNGTRLTVT.

The gene calls are TRBV2 and TRBJ1-6, with a possible D match to TRBD1 (5 bases). The CDR3 contains 15 residues. CDR1 is SNHLY and CDR2 is FYNNEI in the germline V gene. The germline V and J ends were trimmed by 6 bases and 7 bases, with 16 bases remaining between them. The CDR3 bases are TGTGCCAGCAGGATGAGGGACGCCCACAATTCACCCCTCCACTTT. This translates into CASRMRDAHNSPLHF.

The chain combines TRBV7-2 with TRBJ2-3; D possibly corresponds to TRBD1 (6 bases). There are 15 residues in the CDR3. The germline CDR1 and CDR2 sequences are SGHTA and FQGNSA. V was cut by 5 bases and J by 0 bases, with 12 bases left in between. The CDR3 sequence is CASSARGSSTDTQYF. CDR3 nucleotides: TGTGCCAGCAGCGCCAGGGGTTCTAGCACAGATACGCAGTATTTT.

This clonotype turned up a few times. The V and J genes are TRBV4-2 and TRBJ2-3; D perhaps matches TRBD2 (5 bases). CDR3 length equals 16 residues. Trimming pared 0 bases from V and 6 bases from J, leaving 16 bases between. Germline V gene sequence: CDR1 LGHNA, CDR2 YNFKEQ. CDR3 coding DNA: TGTGCCAGCAGCCAAGATACGAGGGCTATAAAGGATACGCAGTATTTT. It translates to CASSQDTRAIKDTQYF.